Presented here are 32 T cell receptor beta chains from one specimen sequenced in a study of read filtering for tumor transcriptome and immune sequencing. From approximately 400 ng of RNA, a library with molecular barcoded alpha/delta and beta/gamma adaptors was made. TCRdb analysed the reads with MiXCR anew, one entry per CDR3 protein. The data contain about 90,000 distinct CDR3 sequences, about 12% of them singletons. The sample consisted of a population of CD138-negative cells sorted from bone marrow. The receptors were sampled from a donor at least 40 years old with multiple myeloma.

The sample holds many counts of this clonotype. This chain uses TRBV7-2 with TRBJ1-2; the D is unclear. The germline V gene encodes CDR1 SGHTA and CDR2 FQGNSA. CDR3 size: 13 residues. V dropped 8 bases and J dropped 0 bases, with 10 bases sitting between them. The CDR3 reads CASAADANYGYTF. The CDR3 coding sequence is TGTGCCAGCGCCGCAGACGCTAACTATGGCTACACCTTC.

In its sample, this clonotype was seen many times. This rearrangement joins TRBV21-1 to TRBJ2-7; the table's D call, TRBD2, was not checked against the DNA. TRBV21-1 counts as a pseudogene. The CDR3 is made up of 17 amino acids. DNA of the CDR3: TGTGCCAGCAGCAAAGGCTCCAGCGGGAGAGAGTCCTACGAGCAGTACTTC. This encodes CASSKGSSGRESYEQYF.

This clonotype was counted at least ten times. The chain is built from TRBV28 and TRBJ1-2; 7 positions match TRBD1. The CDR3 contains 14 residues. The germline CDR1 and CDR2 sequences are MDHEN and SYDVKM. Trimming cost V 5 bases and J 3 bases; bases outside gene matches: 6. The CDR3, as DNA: TGTGCCAGCAGTCTCCGGGACAGCCACTATGGCTACACCTTC. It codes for CASSLRDSHYGYTF.

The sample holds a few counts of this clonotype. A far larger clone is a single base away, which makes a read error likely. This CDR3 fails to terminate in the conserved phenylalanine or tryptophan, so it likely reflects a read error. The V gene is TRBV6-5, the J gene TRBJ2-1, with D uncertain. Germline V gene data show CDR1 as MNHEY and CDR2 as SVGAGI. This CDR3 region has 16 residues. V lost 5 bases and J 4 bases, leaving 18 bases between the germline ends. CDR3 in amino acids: CASSEASNSQYNEQFS. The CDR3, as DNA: TGTGCCAGCAGTGAAGCTTCAAATAGCCAATACAATGAGCAGTTCTCC.

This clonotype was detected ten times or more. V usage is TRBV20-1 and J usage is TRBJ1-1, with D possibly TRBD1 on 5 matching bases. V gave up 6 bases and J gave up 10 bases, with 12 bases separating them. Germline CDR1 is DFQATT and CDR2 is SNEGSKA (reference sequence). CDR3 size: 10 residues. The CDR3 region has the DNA TGCAGTGCCAGGCGGGGGGGAGCTTTCTTT. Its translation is CSARRGGAFF.

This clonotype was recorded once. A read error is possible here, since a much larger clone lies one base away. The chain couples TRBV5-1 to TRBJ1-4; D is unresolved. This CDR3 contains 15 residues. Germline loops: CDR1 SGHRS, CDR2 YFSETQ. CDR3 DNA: TGCGCCAGCAGCAGCGGTTATGCAACTAATGAAGAACTGTTTTTT. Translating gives CASSSGYATNEELFF.

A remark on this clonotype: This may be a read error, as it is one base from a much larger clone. The CDR3, as DNA: TGTGCCAGCGTCCCCGCCTTCAGGGGGGGCACAGATACGCAGTATTTT. Amino acids: CASVPAFRGGTDTQYF. This chain links TRBV7-9 with TRBJ2-3, with a possible D match to TRBD1 (7 bases). Per germline, CDR1 SEHNR and CDR2 FQNEAQ (reference sequence). V was shortened by 8 bases and J by 1 base, with 19 bases between the two germline ends. CDR3 length: 16 residues.

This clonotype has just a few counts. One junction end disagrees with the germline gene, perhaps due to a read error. CDR3 sequence: CAWGTGFEAVF. The DNA of the CDR3 is TGTGCCTGGGGGACAGGGTTTGAAGCTGTCTTT. The chain links TRBV30 to TRBJ1-1; 9 bases line up with TRBD1. The V gene's germline CDR1 is GTSNPN and CDR2 SVGIG (reference sequence). The CDR3 consists of 11 residues.

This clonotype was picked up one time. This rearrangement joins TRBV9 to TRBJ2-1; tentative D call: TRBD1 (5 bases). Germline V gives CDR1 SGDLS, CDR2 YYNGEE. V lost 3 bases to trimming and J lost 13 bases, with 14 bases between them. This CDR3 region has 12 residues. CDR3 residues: CASSGDRLVQFF. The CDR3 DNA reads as TGTGCCAGCAGCGGCGACAGACTGGTTCAGTTCTTC.

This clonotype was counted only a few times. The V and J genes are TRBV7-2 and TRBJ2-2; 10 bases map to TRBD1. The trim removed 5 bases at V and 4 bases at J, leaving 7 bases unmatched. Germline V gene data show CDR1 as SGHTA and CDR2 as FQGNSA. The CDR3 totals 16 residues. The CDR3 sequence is CASSPGGQGTTGELFF. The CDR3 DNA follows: TGTGCCAGCAGCCCAGGGGGACAGGGGACCACCGGGGAGCTGTTTTTT.

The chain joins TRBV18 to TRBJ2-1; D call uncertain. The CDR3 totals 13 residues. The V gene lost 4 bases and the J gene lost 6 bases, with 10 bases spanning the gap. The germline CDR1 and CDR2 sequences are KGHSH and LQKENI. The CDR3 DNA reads TGTGCCAGCTCACTAAACCCCGTCAATGAGCAGTTCTTC. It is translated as CASSLNPVNEQFF.

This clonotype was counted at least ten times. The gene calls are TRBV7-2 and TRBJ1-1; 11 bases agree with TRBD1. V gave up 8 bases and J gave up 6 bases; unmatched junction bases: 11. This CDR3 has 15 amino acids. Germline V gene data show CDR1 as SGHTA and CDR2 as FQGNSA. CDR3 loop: CASRPGTGGNPEAFF. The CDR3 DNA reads TGTGCCAGCCGCCCGGGGACAGGGGGTAACCCTGAAGCTTTCTTT.

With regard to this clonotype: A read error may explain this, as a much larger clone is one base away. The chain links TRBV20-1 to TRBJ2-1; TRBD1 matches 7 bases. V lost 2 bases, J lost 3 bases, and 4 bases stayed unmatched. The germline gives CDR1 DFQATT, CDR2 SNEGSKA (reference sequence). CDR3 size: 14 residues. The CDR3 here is CSARWAGGYNEQFF. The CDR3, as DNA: TGCAGTGCTAGATGGGCAGGGGGCTACAATGAGCAGTTCTTC.

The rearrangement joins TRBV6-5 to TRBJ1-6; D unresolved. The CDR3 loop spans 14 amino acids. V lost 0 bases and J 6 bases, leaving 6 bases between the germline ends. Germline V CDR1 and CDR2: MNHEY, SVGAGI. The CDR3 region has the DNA TGTGCCAGCAGTTACTCTTGGTCTAATTCACCCCTCCACTTT. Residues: CASSYSWSNSPLHF.

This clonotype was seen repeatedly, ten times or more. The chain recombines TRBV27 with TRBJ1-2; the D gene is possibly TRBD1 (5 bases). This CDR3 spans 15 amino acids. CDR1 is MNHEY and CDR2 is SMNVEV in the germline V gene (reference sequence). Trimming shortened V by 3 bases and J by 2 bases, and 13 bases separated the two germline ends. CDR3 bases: TGTGCCAGCAGTTTGGTGGGGGGGGGGAACTATGGCTACACCTTC. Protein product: CASSLVGGGNYGYTF.

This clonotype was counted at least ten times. The chain's CDR3 is CASSGRGAAEYNEQFF. The CDR3 nucleotides are TGTGCCAGCAGCGGCCGGGGAGCGGCCGAATACAATGAGCAGTTCTTC. V usage is TRBV9 and J usage is TRBJ2-1; D possibly corresponds to TRBD2 (5 bases). The CDR3 is made up of 16 amino acids. V lost 3 bases and J 4 bases, leaving 17 bases between the germline ends. Germline V gives CDR1 SGDLS, CDR2 YYNGEE.

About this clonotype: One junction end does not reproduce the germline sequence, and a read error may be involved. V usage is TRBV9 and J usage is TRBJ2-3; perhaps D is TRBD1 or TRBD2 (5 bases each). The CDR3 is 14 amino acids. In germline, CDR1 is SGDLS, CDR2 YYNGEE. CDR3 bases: TGTGCCAGCAGCGTTTCGGGGACGACAGATACGCGGTATTTT. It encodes CASSVSGTTDTRYF.

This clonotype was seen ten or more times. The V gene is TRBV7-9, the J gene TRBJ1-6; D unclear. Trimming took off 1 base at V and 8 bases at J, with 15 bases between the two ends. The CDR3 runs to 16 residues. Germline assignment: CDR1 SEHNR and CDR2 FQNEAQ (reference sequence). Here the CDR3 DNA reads TGTGCCAGCAGCTTAGGGGTATACAGAAGGGATTCACCCCTCCACTTT. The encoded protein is CASSLGVYRRDSPLHF. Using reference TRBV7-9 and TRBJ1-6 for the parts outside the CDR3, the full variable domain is DTGVSQNPRHKITKRGQNVTFRCDPISEHNRLYWYRQTLGQGPEFLTYFQNEAQLEKSRLLSDRFSAERPKGSFSTLEIQRTEQGDSAMYLCASSLGVYRRDSPLHFGNGTRLTVT.

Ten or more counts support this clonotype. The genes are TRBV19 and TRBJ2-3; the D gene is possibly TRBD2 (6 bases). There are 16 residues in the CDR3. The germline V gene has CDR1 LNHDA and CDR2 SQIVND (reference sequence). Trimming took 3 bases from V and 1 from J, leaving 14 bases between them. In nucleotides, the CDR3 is TGTGCCAGTAGTATTGGGCGGCGGGATGGCACAGATACGCAGTATTTT. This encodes CASSIGRRDGTDTQYF.

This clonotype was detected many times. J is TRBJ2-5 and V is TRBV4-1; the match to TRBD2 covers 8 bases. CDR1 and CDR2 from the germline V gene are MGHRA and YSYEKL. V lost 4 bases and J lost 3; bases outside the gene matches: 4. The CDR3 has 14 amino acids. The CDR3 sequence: CASSLGLAEETQYF. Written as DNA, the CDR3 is TGCGCCAGCAGCCTCGGACTAGCAGAAGAGACCCAGTACTTC.

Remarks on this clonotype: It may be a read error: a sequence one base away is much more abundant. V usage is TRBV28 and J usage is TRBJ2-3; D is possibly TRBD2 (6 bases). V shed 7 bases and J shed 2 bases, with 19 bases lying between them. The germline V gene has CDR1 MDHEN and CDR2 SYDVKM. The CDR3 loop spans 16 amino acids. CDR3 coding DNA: TGTGCCAGCATGGTTGGGAGGAGCGAAATCACAGATACGCAGTATTTT. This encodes CASMVGRSEITDTQYF.

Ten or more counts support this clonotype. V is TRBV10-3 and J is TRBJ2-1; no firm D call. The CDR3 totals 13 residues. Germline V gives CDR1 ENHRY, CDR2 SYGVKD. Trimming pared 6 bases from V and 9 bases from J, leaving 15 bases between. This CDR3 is CAISPAEESEQFF. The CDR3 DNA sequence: TGTGCCATCAGCCCGGCCGAGGAGTCTGAGCAGTTCTTC.

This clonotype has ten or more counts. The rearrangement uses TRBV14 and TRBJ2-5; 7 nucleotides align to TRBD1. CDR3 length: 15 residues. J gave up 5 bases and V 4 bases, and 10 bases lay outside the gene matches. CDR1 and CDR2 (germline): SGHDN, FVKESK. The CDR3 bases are TGTGCCAGCAGCCCACTTACAGGGGACGGGGAGACCCAGTACTTC. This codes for CASSPLTGDGETQYF.

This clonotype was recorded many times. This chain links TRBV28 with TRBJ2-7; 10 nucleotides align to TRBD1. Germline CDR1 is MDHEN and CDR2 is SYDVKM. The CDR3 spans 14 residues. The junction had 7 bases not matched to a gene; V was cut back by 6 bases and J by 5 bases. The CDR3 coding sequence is TGTGCCAGCAGCCCACGACAGGGGGCGAACGAGCAGTACTTC. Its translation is CASSPRQGANEQYF.

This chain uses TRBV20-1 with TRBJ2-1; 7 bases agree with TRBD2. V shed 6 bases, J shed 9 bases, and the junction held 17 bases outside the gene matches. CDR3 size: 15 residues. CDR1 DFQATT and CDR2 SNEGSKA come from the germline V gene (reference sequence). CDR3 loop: CSAPGAAGSTSEQFF. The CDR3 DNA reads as TGCAGTGCCCCCGGGGCAGCGGGGTCTACCAGTGAGCAGTTCTTC.

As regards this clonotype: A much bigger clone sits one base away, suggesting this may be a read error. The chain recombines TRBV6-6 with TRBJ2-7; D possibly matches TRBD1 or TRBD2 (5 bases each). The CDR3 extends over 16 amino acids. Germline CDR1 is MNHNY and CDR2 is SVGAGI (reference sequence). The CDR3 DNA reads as TGTGCCAACAGTTACTCTCCAGGGACCCTCCTCTACGAGCAGTACTTC. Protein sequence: CANSYSPGTLLYEQYF.

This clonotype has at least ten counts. DNA for the CDR3: TGTGCCATCAGAACTAGCGGGAGTAGCTCCTACAATGAGCAGTTCTTC. This encodes CAIRTSGSSSYNEQFF. The rearrangement uses TRBV10-3 and TRBJ2-1, with 11 bases fitting TRBD2. Looked up from germline, CDR1 is ENHRY and CDR2 is SYGVKD. With 6 bases clipped from V and 0 bases from J, the junction kept 4 bases outside the gene matches. The CDR3 consists of 16 residues.

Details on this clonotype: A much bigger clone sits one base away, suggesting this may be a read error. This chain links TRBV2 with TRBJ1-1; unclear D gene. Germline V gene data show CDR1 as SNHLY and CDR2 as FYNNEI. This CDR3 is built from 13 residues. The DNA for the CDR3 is TGTGCCAGCAGTGAAGAAACTCTCATTGAAGCTCTCTTT. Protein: CASSEETLIEALF.

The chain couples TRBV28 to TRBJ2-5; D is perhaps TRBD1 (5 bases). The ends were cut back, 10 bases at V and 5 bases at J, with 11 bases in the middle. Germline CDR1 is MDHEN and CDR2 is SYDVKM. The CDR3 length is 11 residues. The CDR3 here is CAIQGAETQYF. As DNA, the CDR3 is TGTGCCATCCAGGGCGCGGAGACCCAGTACTTC.

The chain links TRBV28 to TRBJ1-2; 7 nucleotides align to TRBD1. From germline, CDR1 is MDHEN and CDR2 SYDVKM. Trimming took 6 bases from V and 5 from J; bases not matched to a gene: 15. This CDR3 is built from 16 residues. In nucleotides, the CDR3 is TGTGCCAGCAGCCCCCTCCGGACAGGCGGAGGGTATGGCTACACCTTC. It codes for CASSPLRTGGGYGYTF.

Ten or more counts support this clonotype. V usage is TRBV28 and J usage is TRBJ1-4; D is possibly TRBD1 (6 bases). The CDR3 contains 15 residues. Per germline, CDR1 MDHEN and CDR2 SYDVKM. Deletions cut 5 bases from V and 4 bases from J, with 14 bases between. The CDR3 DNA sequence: TGTGCCAGCAGTCCCCGGGGGGCCCTTAATGAAAAACTGTTTTTT. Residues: CASSPRGALNEKLFF.

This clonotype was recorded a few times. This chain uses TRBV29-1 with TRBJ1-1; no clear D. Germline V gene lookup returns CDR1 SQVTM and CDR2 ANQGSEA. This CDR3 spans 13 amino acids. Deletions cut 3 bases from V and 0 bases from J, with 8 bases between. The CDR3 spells CSVDSLMNTEAFF. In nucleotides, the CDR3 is TGCAGCGTTGATTCCCTCATGAACACTGAAGCTTTCTTT. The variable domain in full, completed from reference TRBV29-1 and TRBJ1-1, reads SAVISQKPSRDICQRGTSLTIQCQVDSQVTMMFWYRQQPGQSLTLIATANQGSEATYESGFVIDKFPISRPNLTFSTLTVSNMSPEDSSIYLCSVDSLMNTEAFFGQGTRLTVV.